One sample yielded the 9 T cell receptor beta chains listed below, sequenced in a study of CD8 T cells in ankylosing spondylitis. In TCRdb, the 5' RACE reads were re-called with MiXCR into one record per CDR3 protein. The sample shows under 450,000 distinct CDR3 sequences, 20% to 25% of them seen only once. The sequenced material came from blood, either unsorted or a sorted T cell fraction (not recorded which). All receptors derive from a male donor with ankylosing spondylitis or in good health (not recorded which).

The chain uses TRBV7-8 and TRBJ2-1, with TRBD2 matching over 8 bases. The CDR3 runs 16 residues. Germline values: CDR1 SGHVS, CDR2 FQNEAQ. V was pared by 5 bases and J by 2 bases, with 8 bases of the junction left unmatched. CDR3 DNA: TGTGCCAGCAGCCCAGTGGAGCGGGGGACCTACAATGAGCAGTTCTTC. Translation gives CASSPVERGTYNEQFF.

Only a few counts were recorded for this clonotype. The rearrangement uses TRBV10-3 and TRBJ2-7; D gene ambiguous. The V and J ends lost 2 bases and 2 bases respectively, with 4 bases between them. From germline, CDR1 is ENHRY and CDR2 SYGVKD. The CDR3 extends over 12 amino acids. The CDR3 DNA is TGTGCCATCAGTGAGATGACCTACGAGCAGTACTTC. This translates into CAISEMTYEQYF.

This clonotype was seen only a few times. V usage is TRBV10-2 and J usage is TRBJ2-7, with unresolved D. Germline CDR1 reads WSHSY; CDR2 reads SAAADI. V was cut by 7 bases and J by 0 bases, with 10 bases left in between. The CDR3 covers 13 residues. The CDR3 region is CASKERLSYEQYF. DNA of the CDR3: TGCGCCAGCAAAGAAAGACTCTCCTACGAGCAGTACTTC.

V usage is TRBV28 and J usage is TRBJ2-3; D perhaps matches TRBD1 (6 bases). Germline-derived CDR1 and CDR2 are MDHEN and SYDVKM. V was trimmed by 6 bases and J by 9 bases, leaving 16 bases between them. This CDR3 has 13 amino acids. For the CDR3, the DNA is TGTGCCAGCAGCATCGGGGTCAGGGGCACGCAGTATTTT. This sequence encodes CASSIGVRGTQYF.

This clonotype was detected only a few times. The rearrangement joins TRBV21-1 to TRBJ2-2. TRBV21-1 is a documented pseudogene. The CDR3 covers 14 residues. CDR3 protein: CASTKTLNTGELFF. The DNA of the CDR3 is TGTGCCAGCACCAAGACTTTGAACACCGGGGAGCTGTTTTTT.

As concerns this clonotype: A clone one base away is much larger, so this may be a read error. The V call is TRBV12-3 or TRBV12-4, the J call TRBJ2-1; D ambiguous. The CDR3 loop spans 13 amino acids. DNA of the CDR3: TGTGCCAGCAGTTTTGGCTCCTCCAATGAGCAGTTCTTC. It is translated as CASSFGSSNEQFF.

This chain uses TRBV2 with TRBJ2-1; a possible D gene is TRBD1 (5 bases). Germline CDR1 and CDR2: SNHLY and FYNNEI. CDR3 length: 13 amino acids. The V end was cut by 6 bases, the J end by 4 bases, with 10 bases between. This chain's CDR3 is CASRDTDYNEQFF. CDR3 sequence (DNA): TGTGCCAGCAGGGACACGGATTACAATGAGCAGTTCTTC.

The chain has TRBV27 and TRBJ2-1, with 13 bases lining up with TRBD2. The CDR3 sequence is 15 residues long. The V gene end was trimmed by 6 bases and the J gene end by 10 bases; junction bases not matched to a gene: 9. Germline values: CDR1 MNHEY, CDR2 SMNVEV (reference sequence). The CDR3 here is CASSKLAGGPGEQFF. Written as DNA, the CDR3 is TGTGCCAGCAGCAAACTAGCGGGGGGGCCAGGGGAGCAGTTCTTC.

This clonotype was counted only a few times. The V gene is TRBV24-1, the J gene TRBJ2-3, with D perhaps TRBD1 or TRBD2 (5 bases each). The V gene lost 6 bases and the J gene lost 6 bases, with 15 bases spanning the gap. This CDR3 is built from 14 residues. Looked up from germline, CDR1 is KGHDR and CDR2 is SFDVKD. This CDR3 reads CATSPSGTRDTQYF. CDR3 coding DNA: TGTGCCACCAGTCCCTCCGGGACCCGGGATACGCAGTATTTT.